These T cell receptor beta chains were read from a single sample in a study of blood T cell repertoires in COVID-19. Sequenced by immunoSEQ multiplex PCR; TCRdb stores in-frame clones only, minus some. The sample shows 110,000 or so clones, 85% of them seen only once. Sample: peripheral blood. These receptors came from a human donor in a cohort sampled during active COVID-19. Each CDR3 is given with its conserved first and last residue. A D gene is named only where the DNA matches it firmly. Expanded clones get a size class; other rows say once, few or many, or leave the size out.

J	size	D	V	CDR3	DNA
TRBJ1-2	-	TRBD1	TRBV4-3	CASSYVGQGTSYGYTF	TGCGCCAGCAGCTATGTAGGACAGGGTACAAGCTATGGCTACACCTTC
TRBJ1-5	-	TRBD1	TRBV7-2	CASSLVSQGWNQPQHF	TGTGCCAGCAGCTTAGTATCACAGGGGTGGAATCAGCCCCAGCATTTT
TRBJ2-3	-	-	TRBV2	CASSDRMKSTDTQYF	TGTGCCAGCAGTGATAGAATGAAAAGCACAGATACGCAGTATTTT
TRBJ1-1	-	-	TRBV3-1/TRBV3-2	CASSQDPIQGRNTEAFF	TGTGCCAGCAGCCAAGACCCAATTCAGGGGCGGAACACTGAAGCTTTCTTT
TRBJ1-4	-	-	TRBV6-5	CASRNLEKLFF	TGTGCCAGCAGAAACCTAGAAAAACTGTTTTTT
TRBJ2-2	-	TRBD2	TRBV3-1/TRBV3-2	CASSARGAYTGELFF	TGTGCCAGCAGCGCGCGGGGGGCCTACACCGGGGAGCTGTTTTTT
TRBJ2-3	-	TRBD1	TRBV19	CASSTWTGPSTDTQYF	TGTGCCAGTAGTACTTGGACAGGGCCTTCGACAGATACGCAGTATTTT
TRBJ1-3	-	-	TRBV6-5	CASIAGLGNTIYF	TGTGCCAGCATCGCGGGGCTGGGAAACACCATATATTTT
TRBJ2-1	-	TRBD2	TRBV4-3	CASSSRGGSYNEQFF	TGCGCCAGCAGCTCCCGGGGGGGCTCCTACAATGAGCAGTTCTTC
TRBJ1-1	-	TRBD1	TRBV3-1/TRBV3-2	CASSLGQAETEAFF	TGTGCCAGCAGCCTAGGACAGGCAGAGACTGAAGCTTTCTTT
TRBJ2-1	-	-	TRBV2	CASSELPEPMVLNEQFF	TGTGCCAGCAGTGAGTTACCGGAGCCCATGGTGTTGAATGAGCAGTTCTTC
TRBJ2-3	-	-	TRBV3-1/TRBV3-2	CASSQARGDTQYF	TGTGCCAGCAGCCAAGCGCGGGGAGATACGCAGTATTTT
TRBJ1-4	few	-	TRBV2	CASRGIRDEKLFF	TGTGCCAGCAGAGGGATCAGGGATGAAAAACTGTTTTTT
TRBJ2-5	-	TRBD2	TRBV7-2	CASRATGTSRETQYF	TGTGCCAGCAGGGCAACCGGGACTAGTAGAGAGACCCAGTACTTC
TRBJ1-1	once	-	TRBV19	CASSMVLLNTEAFF	TGTGCCAGTAGTATGGTACTACTGAACACTGAAGCTTTCTTT
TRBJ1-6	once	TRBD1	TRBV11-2	CASSLLPQGSSYNSPLHF	TGTGCCAGCAGCTTACTTCCACAGGGGAGCTCCTATAATTCACCCCTCCACTTT
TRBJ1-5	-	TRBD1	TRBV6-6	CAIGTGSNQPQHF	TGTGCCATCGGGACAGGGTCCAATCAGCCCCAGCATTTT
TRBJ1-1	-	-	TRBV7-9	CASSLGGGPYTEAFF	TGTGCCAGCAGCTTAGGTGGGGGCCCGTACACTGAAGCTTTCTTT
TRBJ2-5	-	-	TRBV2	CASSEARTEGETQYF	TGTGCCAGCAGTGAAGCCCGGACTGAGGGAGAGACCCAGTACTTC
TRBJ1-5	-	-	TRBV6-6	CASRETGGDQPQHF	TGTGCCAGCAGGGAGACGGGAGGGGATCAGCCCCAGCATTTT
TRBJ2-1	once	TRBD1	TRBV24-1	CATSDSGQGELNEQFF	TGTGCCACCAGTGACTCGGGACAGGGGGAGCTCAATGAGCAGTTCTTC
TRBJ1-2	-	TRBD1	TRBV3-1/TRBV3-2	CASSQDKRQGYTF	TGTGCCAGCAGCCAAGATAAGAGACAGGGTTACACCTTC
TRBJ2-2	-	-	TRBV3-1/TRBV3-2	CASSQGTGHTGELFF	TGTGCCAGCAGCCAAGGAACCGGTCATACCGGGGAGCTGTTTTTT
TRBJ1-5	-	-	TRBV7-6	CASSPRLGAGQPQHF	TGTGCCAGCAGCCCTAGGTTAGGGGCTGGTCAGCCCCAGCATTTT
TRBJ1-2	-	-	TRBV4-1	CASSQAGQQVYGYTF	TGCGCCAGCAGCCAAGCCGGCCAACAGGTCTATGGCTACACCTTC
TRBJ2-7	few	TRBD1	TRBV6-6	CASSRQGIGEGEQYF	TGTGCCAGCAGTCGACAGGGGATCGGAGAAGGGGAGCAGTACTTC
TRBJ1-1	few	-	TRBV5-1	CASSLSRERNTEAFF	TGCGCCAGCAGCTTGAGTCGGGAGAGGAACACTGAAGCTTTCTTT
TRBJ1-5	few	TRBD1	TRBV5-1	CASSLQGQGLTPQHF	TGCGCCAGCAGCTTGCAGGGACAGGGCTTAACACCCCAGCATTTT
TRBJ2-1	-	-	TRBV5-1	CASSQAGGRSYNEQFF	TGCGCCAGCAGCCAGGCAGGGGGGCGTTCCTACAATGAGCAGTTCTTC
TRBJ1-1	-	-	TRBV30	CASSQTANTEAFF	TGTGCCTCTTCCCAGACAGCGAACACTGAAGCTTTCTTT
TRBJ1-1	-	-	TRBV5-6	CASSLVGGQGTEAFF	TGTGCCAGCAGCTTGGTGGGGGGGCAGGGCACTGAAGCTTTCTTT
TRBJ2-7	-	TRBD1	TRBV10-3	CAISETTGGYEQYF	TGTGCCATCAGTGAAACGACAGGGGGCTACGAGCAGTACTTC
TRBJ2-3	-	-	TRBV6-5	CASNPRDTQYF	TGTGCCAGCAATCCGAGGGATACGCAGTATTTT
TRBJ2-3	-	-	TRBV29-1	CSVEDRPRTPRTDTQYF	TGCAGCGTTGAAGATCGCCCCCGGACACCGCGCACAGATACGCAGTATTTT
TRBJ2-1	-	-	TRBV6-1	CASSDQGHEQFF	TGTGCCAGCAGTGACCAGGGCCACGAGCAGTTCTTC
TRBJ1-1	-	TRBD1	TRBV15	CATSRGLGQGGTEAFF	TGTGCCACCAGCAGAGGGTTGGGACAGGGAGGCACTGAAGCTTTCTTT
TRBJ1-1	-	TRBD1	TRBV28	CASSPPGQAGRAFF	TGTGCCAGCAGTCCCCCGGGACAGGCGGGTAGGGCTTTCTTT
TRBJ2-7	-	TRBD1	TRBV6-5	CASRPGQVLNEQYF	TGTGCCAGCAGACCGGGACAGGTATTGAACGAGCAGTACTTC
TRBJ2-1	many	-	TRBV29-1	CSVGADDEQFF	TGCAGCGTTGGGGCAGACGATGAGCAGTTCTTC
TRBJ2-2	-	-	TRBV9	CASSVGGHSTGELFF	TGTGCCAGCAGCGTAGGGGGACACTCCACCGGGGAGCTGTTTTTT
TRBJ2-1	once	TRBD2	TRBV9	CASSALGLAGGNNEQFF	TGTGCCAGCAGTGCCTTGGGGCTAGCGGGGGGGAACAATGAGCAGTTCTTC
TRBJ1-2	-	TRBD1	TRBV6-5	CASSYSSGTDRYTF	TGTGCCAGCAGTTACTCGAGTGGGACAGACCGCTACACCTTC
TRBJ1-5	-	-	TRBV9	CASSVGSRRDQPQHF	TGTGCCAGCAGCGTAGGGTCGCGGCGGGATCAGCCCCAGCATTTT
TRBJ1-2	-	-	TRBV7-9	CASQQGRNYGYTF	TGTGCCAGCCAACAGGGTCGGAACTATGGCTACACCTTC
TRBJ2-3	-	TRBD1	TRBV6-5	CASSRPGQGKDTQYF	TGTGCCAGCAGTCGCCCGGGACAGGGTAAAGATACGCAGTATTTT
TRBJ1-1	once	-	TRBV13	CASSLLGVEAFF	TGTGCCAGCAGCTTATTAGGGGTTGAAGCTTTCTTT
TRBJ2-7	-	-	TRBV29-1	CSVEGMATGYEQYF	TGCAGCGTTGAAGGTATGGCTACAGGCTACGAGCAGTACTTC
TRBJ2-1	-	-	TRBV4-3	CASSQEGGAYNEQFF	TGCGCCAGCAGCCAAGAGGGCGGGGCCTACAATGAGCAGTTCTTC
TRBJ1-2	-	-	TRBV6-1	CASSESGARRYGYTF	TGTGCCAGCAGTGAATCAGGGGCCCGTCGGTATGGCTACACCTTC
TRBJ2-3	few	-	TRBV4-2	CASSPAPDTQYF	TGTGCCAGCAGCCCAGCGCCAGATACGCAGTATTTT
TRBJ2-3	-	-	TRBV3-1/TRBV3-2	CASSQGTGFTDTQYF	TGTGCCAGCAGCCAAGGTACAGGGTTCACAGATACGCAGTATTTT
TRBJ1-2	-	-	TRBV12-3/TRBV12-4	CASSLGLQGGYTF	TGTGCCAGCAGTCTTGGGCTCCAGGGTGGCTACACCTTC
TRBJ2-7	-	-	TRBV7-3	CASSLFPRYEQYF	TGTGCCAGCAGCTTATTTCCGCGTTACGAGCAGTACTTC